This TCR beta chain came from a study of blood T cell repertoires in COVID-19. Overall study context: Material from acute and convalescent COVID-19 was sourced from the United States, Italy and Spain. In each case, the material was cDNA or gDNA derived from T cells, B-cell-depleted T cells, or PBMCs.

The trim removed 1 base at V and 5 bases at J, leaving 4 bases unmatched. CDR3 length equals 15 residues. From germline, CDR1 is LGHDT and CDR2 YNNKEL (reference sequence). In the study's own analysis: Using reference gene primer amplification, nucleated cell counts were estimated. The data were produced by immunoSEQ multiplex PCR, yet TCRdb's version contains in-frame clones alone and is incomplete. V and J calls and clone size are copied from that table; D and trimming were computed from the DNA. The sample holds approximately 180,000 clones, around 90% seen once. The chain uses TRBV3-1 (or the pseudogene TRBV3-2) and TRBJ2-5; TRBD1 agrees at 10 bases. The clonotype comes from a human donor in a cohort sampled during active COVID-19. The sequenced sample was peripheral blood. CDR3 residues: CASSQGWTGGETQYF. CDR3 bases: TGTGCCAGCAGCCAAGGGTGGACAGGGGGGGAGACCCAGTACTTC.